Below, 30 T cell receptor beta chains from the same sample are listed, as sequenced in a study of blood T cell repertoires in COVID-19. Profiled with immunoSEQ multiplex PCR; TCRdb holds only in-frame clones, not every one. The repertoire has about 230,000 clones, 86% of them found once; the top ten carry 3.1%. The material sequenced was PBMCs or T cells enriched from blood (not recorded which). The receptors originated from a woman in her 50s in a cohort exposed to, infected with or recovered from COVID-19 (not recorded which).

This clone was recorded only once. The genes are TRBV5-8 and TRBJ1-1; 8 bases agree with TRBD1. Germline loops: CDR1 SGHTS, CDR2 YDEGEE. The CDR3 covers 16 residues. V gave up 0 bases and J gave up 1 base; unmatched junction bases: 5. The CDR3 DNA follows: TGTGCCAGCAGCTTGGAACAGGGGGTAGGGAACACTGAAGCTTTCTTT. It encodes CASSLEQGVGNTEAFF. The full variable domain, with the rest looked up from reference TRBV5-8 and TRBJ1-1, is EAGVTQSPTHLIKTRGQQATLRCSPISGHTSVYWYQQALGLGLQFLLWYDEGEERNRGNFPPRFSGRQFPNYSSELNVNALELEDSALYLCASSLEQGVGNTEAFFGQGTRLTVV.

The chain recombines TRBV30 with TRBJ2-3; 7 positions agree with TRBD2. The CDR3 sequence is 15 residues long. V was clipped by 2 bases and J by 4 bases; unmatched bases: 9. CDR1 GTSNPN and CDR2 SVGIG come from the germline V gene (reference sequence). Here the CDR3 reads CAWSFQRGDSDTQYF. The CDR3, as DNA: TGTGCCTGGAGTTTTCAGCGGGGAGATTCAGATACGCAGTATTTT.

This chain's CDR3 is CASRNTGDGGYTF. CDR3 DNA: TGTGCCAGCAGGAATACAGGGGATGGGGGCTACACCTTC. The chain joins TRBV5-6 to TRBJ1-2; 7 bases agree with TRBD1. V lost 5 bases to trimming and J lost 8 bases; unmatched junction nucleotides: 9. This CDR3 has 13 amino acids. Per germline, CDR1 SGHDT and CDR2 YYEEEE.

The V gene is TRBV4-1, the J gene TRBJ1-4; TRBD1 matches at 7 bases. With 0 bases clipped from V and 5 bases from J, the junction kept 6 bases outside the gene matches. The CDR3 contains 16 residues. Germline V gives CDR1 MGHRA, CDR2 YSYEKL. CDR3 nucleotide sequence: TGCGCCAGCAGCCAAGATCATCCAGGGGGAAATGAAAAACTGTTTTTT. Protein product: CASSQDHPGGNEKLFF.

This chain links TRBV18 with TRBJ1-1; 7 nucleotides match TRBD1. V trimming: 8 bases; J trimming: 0 bases; junction bases outside the gene matches: 6. The germline V gene encodes CDR1 KGHSH and CDR2 LQKENI. The length of the CDR3 is 14 residues. DNA for the CDR3: TGTGCCAGCCATTACAGGGGCATGAACACTGAAGCTTTCTTT. It encodes CASHYRGMNTEAFF.

This clone occurred once. V is TRBV30 and J is TRBJ1-3; TRBD1 is a possible D gene (5 bases). This CDR3 has 16 residues. The V gene's germline CDR1 is GTSNPN and CDR2 SVGIG (reference sequence). Trimming took 0 bases from V and 2 from J, leaving 14 bases between them. CDR3 amino acids: CAWSVLGGTPGNTIYF. CDR3 in DNA: TGTGCCTGGAGTGTACTTGGAGGGACTCCTGGAAACACCATATATTTT.

This clone was found once. This chain links TRBV3-1 (or the pseudogene TRBV3-2) with TRBJ2-7, with D perhaps TRBD1 (6 bases). This CDR3 is 15 amino acids long. With 4 bases removed from V and 3 bases from J, the gap between germline ends came to 16 bases. CDR1 is LGHDT and CDR2 is YNNKEL in the germline V gene (reference sequence). CDR3 amino acids: CASSRGGDTGYEQYF. The DNA of the CDR3 is TGTGCCAGCAGCCGCGGTGGGGACACCGGCTACGAGCAGTACTTC.

The chain uses TRBV4-3 and TRBJ1-2; D not resolved. This CDR3 spans 15 amino acids. The V gene's germline CDR1 is LGHNA and CDR2 YSLEER. Trimming took 3 bases from V and 4 from J, leaving 15 bases between them. The CDR3 coding sequence is TGCGCCAGCAGCCACGACCAGAGGGCGATCTATGGCTACACCTTC. It is translated as CASSHDQRAIYGYTF.

CDR3 sequence (DNA): TGTGCCAGCAGCTTAAGTGGGGAGGGTCTCGAGCAGTTCTTC. Amino acids: CASSLSGEGLEQFF. The chain uses TRBV7-9 and TRBJ2-1, with 7 bases matching TRBD2. Germline-derived CDR1 and CDR2 are SEHNR and FQNEAQ (reference sequence). The CDR3 contains 14 residues. J lost 10 bases, V lost 2 bases, and 8 bases had no gene match.

The chain employs TRBV30 and TRBJ2-5; TRBD2 matches at 14 bases. J was trimmed by 1 base and V by 5 bases; bases with no gene match: 6. The CDR3 consists of 16 residues. CDR1 is GTSNPN, CDR2 SVGIG, per germline (reference sequence). The CDR3 DNA reads as TGTGCCTGGGCCCCAGGACTAGCGGGGGGCCAAGAGACCCAGTACTTC. Translated: CAWAPGLAGGQETQYF.

The V call is TRBV9, the J call TRBJ1-5; 9 bases line up with TRBD1. Per the germline V gene, CDR1 is SGDLS and CDR2 is YYNGEE. V was clipped by 3 bases and J by 2 bases; unmatched bases: 6. The CDR3 runs 16 residues. CDR3 residues: CASSGLTGGGNQPQHF. The CDR3 DNA sequence: TGTGCCAGCAGCGGATTGACAGGGGGTGGCAATCAGCCCCAGCATTTT.

The chain has TRBV7-2 and TRBJ2-7; maybe TRBD1 (5 bases). The CDR3 loop spans 18 amino acids. Germline loops: CDR1 SGHTA, CDR2 FQGNSA. Trimming shortened V by 2 bases and J by 3 bases, and 23 bases separated the two germline ends. The CDR3 sequence: CASSLQGRSYARNYEQYF. The CDR3 DNA reads TGTGCCAGCAGCTTACAGGGTAGGTCCTACGCGCGCAACTACGAGCAGTACTTC.

This chain links TRBV3-1 (or the pseudogene TRBV3-2) with TRBJ1-4; TRBD1 matches 8 bases. Trimming took 2 bases from V and 5 from J; bases not matched to a gene: 4. The CDR3 covers 15 residues. CDR1 is LGHDT and CDR2 is YNNKEL in the germline V gene (reference sequence). For the CDR3, the DNA is TGTGCCAGCAGCCAACTGGACAGGGACAATGAAAAACTGTTTTTT. It codes for CASSQLDRDNEKLFF.

This chain connects TRBV7-8 to TRBJ2-2; the match to TRBD2 covers 8 bases. This CDR3 spans 15 amino acids. CDR1 is SGHVS, CDR2 FQNEAQ, per germline. J lost 5 bases, V lost 5 bases, and 7 bases had no gene match. The DNA of the CDR3 is TGTGCCAGCAGCCCACGGGGGGGTGGAACCGGGGAGCTGTTTTTT. Encoded protein: CASSPRGGGTGELFF.

The chain has TRBV2 and TRBJ1-1; D may be TRBD1 (6 bases). V gave up 4 bases and J gave up 5 bases, with 11 bases separating them. This CDR3 is 13 amino acids long. Germline-derived CDR1 and CDR2 are SNHLY and FYNNEI. The CDR3 DNA reads as TGTGCCAGCAGTGGGGGGGGCCGGACTGAAGCTTTCTTT. Protein sequence: CASSGGGRTEAFF. The complete variable domain, with remaining parts taken from reference TRBV2 and TRBJ1-1, reads EPEVTQTPSHQVTQMGQEVILRCVPISNHLYFYWYRQILGQKVEFLVSFYNNEISEKSEIFDDQFSVERPDGSNFTLKIRSTKLEDSAMYFCASSGGGRTEAFFGQGTRLTVV.

V gene TRBV5-6 combines with J gene TRBJ2-7, with D tentatively TRBD1 (5 bases). CDR1 and CDR2 from the germline V gene are SGHDT and YYEEEE. The ends were cut back, 0 bases at V and 11 bases at J, with 12 bases in the middle. This CDR3 has 12 amino acids. The CDR3 DNA is TGTGCCAGCAGCTTGGTCCCCAGGGTTGAGTACTTC. Translation gives CASSLVPRVEYF.

The chain employs TRBV6-2 or TRBV6-3 and TRBJ2-5; 9 nucleotides line up with TRBD1. J gave up 5 bases and V 4 bases, and 11 bases lay outside the gene matches. The CDR3 has 16 amino acids. Germline V CDR1 and CDR2: MNHEY, SVGEGT. The CDR3 reads CASSFRGQGIGETQYF. CDR3 nucleotides: TGTGCCAGCAGTTTCCGAGGACAGGGGATAGGTGAGACCCAGTACTTC.

This chain joins TRBV28 and TRBJ1-2, with 8 bases that match TRBD1. The CDR3 spans 14 residues. J was trimmed by 5 bases and V by 3 bases; bases with no gene match: 5. Per germline, CDR1 MDHEN and CDR2 SYDVKM. The CDR3 DNA reads TGTGCCAGCAGTTTGACGAGGACAGGGTATGGCTACACCTTC. As protein: CASSLTRTGYGYTF.

V is TRBV6-5 and J is TRBJ1-5; 7 bases map to TRBD1. Germline assignment: CDR1 MNHEY and CDR2 SVGAGI. After removal of 6 bases from V and 3 bases from J, the junction contained 8 bases not matched to a gene. CDR3 size: 15 residues. CDR3 protein: CASRPGTASNQPQHF. In DNA form, the CDR3 reads TGTGCCAGCAGACCCGGGACAGCCTCCAATCAGCCCCAGCATTTT.

The rearrangement links TRBV6-5 to TRBJ2-2; maybe TRBD2 (5 bases). In germline, CDR1 is MNHEY, CDR2 SVGAGI. The germline V and J ends were trimmed by 7 bases and 6 bases, with 15 bases remaining between them. CDR3 length: 14 amino acids. The CDR3 DNA reads as TGTGCCAGCACCTACCGGGTGGAGGCCGGGGAGCTGTTTTTT. Protein product: CASTYRVEAGELFF.

The CDR3 bases are TGTGCCAGCAGCACCGGAAGTTCCGGGTCGTATGGCTACACCTTC. Protein sequence: CASSTGSSGSYGYTF. The chain employs TRBV25-1 and TRBJ1-2, with D hard to call. This CDR3 comprises 15 residues. The ends were cut back, 6 bases at V and 5 bases at J, with 19 bases in the middle. Germline V gene lookup returns CDR1 MGHDK and CDR2 SYGVNS.

This chain links TRBV6-5 with TRBJ2-7, with 7 bases aligning to TRBD1. The CDR3 runs 14 residues. After removal of 5 bases from V and 6 bases from J, the junction contained 10 bases not matched to a gene. Germline-derived CDR1 and CDR2 are MNHEY and SVGAGI. The chain's CDR3 is CASSPRQGGLEQYF. CDR3 nucleotides: TGTGCCAGCAGTCCGCGACAGGGTGGCCTCGAGCAGTACTTC.

The chain joins TRBV7-3 to TRBJ2-2, with D possibly TRBD2 on 7 matching bases. Germline V gene lookup returns CDR1 SGHTA and CDR2 FQGTGA. The CDR3 loop spans 15 amino acids. Deletions cut 5 bases from V and 7 bases from J, with 17 bases between. CDR3 sequence reads: CASSQRGGRFGELFF. The CDR3 DNA sequence: TGTGCCAGCAGCCAACGCGGGGGCCGATTCGGGGAGCTGTTTTTT.

The chain has TRBV5-8 and TRBJ2-2, with TRBD1 matching 9 bases. V lost 2 bases, J lost 8 bases, and 4 bases stayed unmatched. The CDR3 covers 14 residues. Germline V gene sequence: CDR1 SGHTS, CDR2 YDEGEE. The CDR3 loop is CASSLTGGAGELFF. CDR3 nucleotides: TGTGCCAGCAGCTTAACAGGGGGCGCGGGGGAGCTGTTTTTT. Full variable domain (missing parts from reference TRBV5-8 and TRBJ2-2): EAGVTQSPTHLIKTRGQQATLRCSPISGHTSVYWYQQALGLGLQFLLWYDEGEERNRGNFPPRFSGRQFPNYSSELNVNALELEDSALYLCASSLTGGAGELFFGEGSRLTVL.

The J gene is TRBJ2-1, the V gene TRBV4-3; TRBD1 aligns across 7 bases. CDR3 length: 15 amino acids. CDR1 is LGHNA and CDR2 is YSLEER in the germline V gene. V gave up 2 bases and J gave up 9 bases; unmatched junction bases: 10. The DNA for the CDR3 is TGCGCCAGCAGCCAACACCGGGACAGTTCGACTGAGCAGTTCTTC. Protein sequence: CASSQHRDSSTEQFF.

The chain uses TRBV20-1 and TRBJ1-1, with D uncertain. Deletions cut 7 bases from V and 3 bases from J, with 9 bases between. Germline values: CDR1 DFQATT, CDR2 SNEGSKA (reference sequence). This CDR3 region has 11 residues. CDR3 nucleotide sequence: TGCAGTGTTCTTCAGGACACTGAAGCTTTCTTT. Translating gives CSVLQDTEAFF.

The J gene is TRBJ1-2, the V gene TRBV19; 12 nucleotides agree with TRBD1. CDR1 and CDR2 (germline): LNHDA, SQIVND (reference sequence). This CDR3 has 16 amino acids. J gave up 5 bases and V 5 bases, and 9 bases lay outside the gene matches. CDR3 bases: TGTGCCAGTAGTCTGGGACAGGGGGCAGAGGGATATGGCTACACCTTC. Translating gives CASSLGQGAEGYGYTF.

This sequence joins TRBV19 and TRBJ1-2; 7 nucleotides align to TRBD1. This CDR3 comprises 13 residues. J gave up 12 bases and V 2 bases, and 9 bases lay outside the gene matches. Germline assignment: CDR1 LNHDA and CDR2 SQIVND (reference sequence). CDR3 in amino acids: CASSILGQPLNTF. CDR3 nucleotides: TGTGCCAGTAGTATACTGGGACAGCCCCTCAACACCTTC.

The V gene is TRBV6-1, the J gene TRBJ2-7; TRBD1 aligns across 7 bases. The V gene end was trimmed by 2 bases and the J gene end by 0 bases; junction bases not matched to a gene: 4. The CDR3 runs 15 residues. Germline CDR1 MNHNS, CDR2 SASEGT. The CDR3 DNA reads TGTGCCAGCAGTGAAACCGGGACAGCCTCCTACGAGCAGTACTTC. This sequence encodes CASSETGTASYEQYF.

The V and J genes are TRBV7-9 and TRBJ1-4, with 9 nucleotides matching TRBD1. Germline V gene sequence: CDR1 SEHNR, CDR2 FQNEAQ (reference sequence). Germline trimming cut 4 bases from V and 7 bases from J; bases unmatched to any gene: 7. This CDR3 region has 15 residues. The CDR3 nucleotides read TGTGCCAGCAGCTCCTACAGGGGGCAGGGTGAAAAACTGTTTTTT. Its translation is CASSSYRGQGEKLFF.